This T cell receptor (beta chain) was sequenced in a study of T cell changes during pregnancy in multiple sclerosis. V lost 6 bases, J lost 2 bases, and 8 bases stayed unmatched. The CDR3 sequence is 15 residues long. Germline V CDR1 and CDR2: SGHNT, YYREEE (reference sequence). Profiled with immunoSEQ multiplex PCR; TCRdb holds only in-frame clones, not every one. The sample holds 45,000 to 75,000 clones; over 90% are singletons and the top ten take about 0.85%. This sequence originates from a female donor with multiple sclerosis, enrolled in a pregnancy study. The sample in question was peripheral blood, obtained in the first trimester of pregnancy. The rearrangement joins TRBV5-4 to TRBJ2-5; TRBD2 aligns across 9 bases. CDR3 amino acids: CASTLASGGQETQYF. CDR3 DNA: TGTGCCAGCACCCTAGCCAGCGGGGGGCAAGAGACCCAGTACTTC.